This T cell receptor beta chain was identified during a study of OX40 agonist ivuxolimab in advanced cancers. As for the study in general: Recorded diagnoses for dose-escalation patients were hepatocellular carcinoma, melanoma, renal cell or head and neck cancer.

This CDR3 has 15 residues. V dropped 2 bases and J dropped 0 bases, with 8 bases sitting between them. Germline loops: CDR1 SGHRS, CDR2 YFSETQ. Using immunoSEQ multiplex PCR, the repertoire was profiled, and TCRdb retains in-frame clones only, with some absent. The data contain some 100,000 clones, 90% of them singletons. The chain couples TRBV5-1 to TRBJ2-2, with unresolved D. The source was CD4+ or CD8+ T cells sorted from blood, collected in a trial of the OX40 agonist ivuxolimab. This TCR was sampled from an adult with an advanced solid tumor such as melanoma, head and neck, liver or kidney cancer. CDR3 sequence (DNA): TGCGCCAGCAGCTTACGGGCGGCGAACACCGGGGAGCTGTTTTTT. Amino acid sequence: CASSLRAANTGELFF.